The source of this T cell receptor (beta chain) is a study of blood T cell repertoires in COVID-19. About the study: Sources were T cells, B-cell-depleted T cells, or PBMCs; the material itself was cDNA or gDNA.

Researchers sorted participants into cohorts using their self-reported clinical history. In the original analysis: Quantification of nucleated cells was approximated via reference gene primer amplification. Sequencing was performed with immunoSEQ multiplex PCR; in TCRdb, only in-frame clones are kept and a portion is missing. D and trimming were read from the DNA, whereas the V and J calls and clone size are those reported in that table. The sample records 180,000 or so clones, 86% being singletons. The CDR3 contains 15 residues. CDR1 is MNHEY, CDR2 SVGAGI, per germline. V was clipped by 7 bases and J by 2 bases; unmatched bases: 5.

The sequenced material came from PBMCs or T cells enriched from blood (not recorded which). The clonotype comes from a man between 35 and 55 years old with acute COVID-19. The chain is built from TRBV6-5 and TRBJ1-6; 7 bases agree with TRBD1. In DNA, the CDR3 is TGTGCCAGCACTGCCGGGACAGCCTATAATTCACCCCTCCACTTT. Residues: CASTAGTAYNSPLHF.